Here is one T cell receptor beta chain with its context. These data are taken from a study of CD8+CD57+ T cells in acquired aplastic anemia. By flow cytometry, patients selected for sequencing had shown an expansion of CD8+CD57+ cells. This CDR3 has 15 amino acids. Trimming cost V 6 bases and J 6 bases, with 15 bases left between them. The germline V gene has CDR1 MGHRA and CDR2 YSYEKL. The use of genomic DNA as template underpinned the TCR beta VDJ and CDR3 profiling. TCRdb itself ran the reads through MiXCR, one entry per CDR3 protein. This table has 200,000 or so distinct CDR3 sequences, more than 55% appearing once.

The TCR sequence derives from a human donor with aplastic anemia. The chain is built from TRBV4-1 and TRBJ1-6; possible D gene TRBD1, 6 bases. Source material: sorted CD4+, CD8+, or CD8+CD57+ T cells (not recorded which) from PBMCs. CDR3 in amino acids: CASRQGPVGNSPLHF. The CDR3 DNA sequence: TGCGCCAGCAGGCAGGGGCCGGTCGGTAATTCACCCCTCCACTTT.